The rows below give T cell receptor beta chains drawn from one sample of a study of blood T cell repertoires in COVID-19. TCRdb's table, derived via immunoSEQ multiplex PCR, lists solely in-frame clones and lacks some. The sample contains under 250,000 clones, more than 80% of which appear only once. The specimen sequenced was peripheral blood. All receptors derive from a human donor in a cohort sampled during active COVID-19. Both conserved end residues are part of each CDR3. Each record gives: CDR3 protein, CDR3 DNA, D gene, J gene, V gene, clone size. D genes are given only for firm matches. For some rows the clone size is stated as once, few or many, or as a class when expanded; others skip it.

CDR3aa: CASSIRTAYEQYF; CDR3nt: TGTGCCAGTAGTATCCGCACAGCTTACGAGCAGTACTTC; d_gene: .; j_gene: TRBJ2-7; v_gene: TRBV19; abundance: .
CDR3aa: CAWSVGSYSGNTIYF; CDR3nt: TGTGCCTGGAGTGTGGGGAGCTACTCTGGAAACACCATATATTTT; d_gene: .; j_gene: TRBJ1-3; v_gene: TRBV30; abundance: .
CDR3aa: CASSFNRDSREQYF; CDR3nt: TGTGCCAGCAGCTTTAACCGGGACTCACGCGAGCAGTACTTC; d_gene: .; j_gene: TRBJ2-7; v_gene: TRBV11-2; abundance: .
CDR3aa: CASSLNGRGDEQYF; CDR3nt: TGTGCCAGCAGCTTAAACGGGAGGGGGGACGAGCAGTACTTC; d_gene: TRBD2; j_gene: TRBJ2-7; v_gene: TRBV5-4; abundance: once
CDR3aa: CARPPGQVHSYEQYF; CDR3nt: TGTGCCAGGCCACCGGGACAGGTGCACTCCTACGAGCAGTACTTC; d_gene: TRBD1; j_gene: TRBJ2-7; v_gene: TRBV5-4; abundance: few
CDR3aa: CASSSTGGILGEKLFF; CDR3nt: TGTGCCAGCAGCTCCACTGGAGGGATCTTAGGGGAAAAACTGTTTTTT; d_gene: .; j_gene: TRBJ1-4; v_gene: TRBV5-4; abundance: .
CDR3aa: CASSPGTSRETQYF; CDR3nt: TGTGCCAGTAGTCCCGGGACATCCAGGGAGACCCAGTACTTC; d_gene: .; j_gene: TRBJ2-5; v_gene: TRBV19; abundance: .
CDR3aa: CASSEPGQGTDTQYF; CDR3nt: TGCGCCAGCAGTGAGCCCGGACAGGGCACAGATACGCAGTATTTT; d_gene: TRBD1; j_gene: TRBJ2-3; v_gene: TRBV10-1; abundance: .
CDR3aa: CASSRGQGNQPQHF; CDR3nt: TGTGCCAGCAGCAGGGGACAGGGAAATCAGCCCCAGCATTTT; d_gene: .; j_gene: TRBJ1-5; v_gene: TRBV21-1; abundance: few
CDR3aa: CASSSQGQGGNEKLFF; CDR3nt: TGTGCCAGCAGTTCCCAGGGACAGGGAGGAAATGAAAAACTGTTTTTT; d_gene: TRBD1; j_gene: TRBJ1-4; v_gene: TRBV28; abundance: .
CDR3aa: CASSLGRGLSYNEQFF; CDR3nt: TGTGCCAGCAGCTTGGGACGGGGACTCTCCTACAATGAGCAGTTCTTC; d_gene: .; j_gene: TRBJ2-1; v_gene: TRBV13; abundance: .
CDR3aa: CASSLDLQGLKHF; CDR3nt: TGTGCCAGCAGCTTAGATCTGCAGGGTTTAAAGCATTTT; d_gene: .; j_gene: TRBJ1-5; v_gene: TRBV11-2; abundance: few
CDR3aa: CASSVEGGPYEQYF; CDR3nt: TGTGCCAGCAGCGTAGAGGGGGGGCCCTACGAGCAGTACTTC; d_gene: .; j_gene: TRBJ2-7; v_gene: TRBV9; abundance: few
CDR3aa: CASSQASGRALNEQFF; CDR3nt: TGTGCCAGCAGCCAAGCGAGCGGGAGGGCCTTAAATGAGCAGTTCTTC; d_gene: TRBD2; j_gene: TRBJ2-1; v_gene: TRBV4-2; abundance: once
CDR3aa: CASSRTGSVGYTF; CDR3nt: TGTGCCAGCAGTCGGACAGGGTCGGTTGGCTACACCTTC; d_gene: TRBD1; j_gene: TRBJ1-2; v_gene: TRBV12-3/TRBV12-4; abundance: .
CDR3aa: CASSSSGTGAYEQYF; CDR3nt: TGTGCCAGCAGCTCCTCCGGGACAGGGGCATACGAGCAGTACTTC; d_gene: TRBD1; j_gene: TRBJ2-7; v_gene: TRBV5-5; abundance: many
CDR3aa: CASSSGLVLVDTQYF; CDR3nt: TGTGCCAGCAGTTCTGGACTAGTATTAGTAGATACGCAGTATTTT; d_gene: TRBD2; j_gene: TRBJ2-3; v_gene: TRBV6-6; abundance: .
CDR3aa: CASSVSGGYEQYF; CDR3nt: TGTGCCAGCAGTGTTAGCGGGGGGTACGAGCAGTACTTC; d_gene: TRBD2; j_gene: TRBJ2-7; v_gene: TRBV12-3/TRBV12-4; abundance: .
CDR3aa: CASSQDRDTPYEQYF; CDR3nt: TGCGCCAGCAGCCAAGATAGAGACACTCCCTACGAGCAGTACTTC; d_gene: .; j_gene: TRBJ2-7; v_gene: TRBV4-1; abundance: .
CDR3aa: CASSPRTFTDTQYF; CDR3nt: TGTGCCAGCAGCCCTCGGACTTTCACAGATACGCAGTATTTT; d_gene: .; j_gene: TRBJ2-3; v_gene: TRBV9; abundance: .
CDR3aa: CASRVGQGNTEAFF; CDR3nt: TGTGCCAGTCGGGTGGGTCAAGGGAACACTGAAGCTTTCTTT; d_gene: .; j_gene: TRBJ1-1; v_gene: TRBV6-5; abundance: few
CDR3aa: CASSLSFSGETQYF; CDR3nt: TGTGCCAGCAGTTTATCCTTTTCCGGAGAGACCCAGTACTTC; d_gene: .; j_gene: TRBJ2-5; v_gene: TRBV28; abundance: .
CDR3aa: CASSLGQGGEKLFF; CDR3nt: TGCGCCAGCAGCTTAGGACAGGGAGGGGAAAAACTGTTTTTT; d_gene: TRBD1; j_gene: TRBJ1-4; v_gene: TRBV5-1; abundance: .
CDR3aa: CASSFQGRQAGYTF; CDR3nt: TGTGCCAGCAGTTTCCAGGGGCGCCAGGCGGGCTACACCTTC; d_gene: .; j_gene: TRBJ1-2; v_gene: TRBV28; abundance: .
CDR3aa: CSAQMDRVYGYTF; CDR3nt: TGCAGCGCCCAGATGGACAGGGTCTATGGCTACACCTTC; d_gene: TRBD1; j_gene: TRBJ1-2; v_gene: TRBV29-1; abundance: .
CDR3aa: CASTKSGGRRSNQPQHF; CDR3nt: TGTGCCAGTACCAAATCGGGAGGGCGTCGGAGCAATCAGCCCCAGCATTTT; d_gene: .; j_gene: TRBJ1-5; v_gene: TRBV19; abundance: .
CDR3aa: CASSFPGSSQPQHF; CDR3nt: TGTGCCAGCAGTTTCCCGGGGTCAAGCCAGCCCCAGCATTTT; d_gene: .; j_gene: TRBJ1-5; v_gene: TRBV28; abundance: .
CDR3aa: CASSEYIGDRGTQYF; CDR3nt: TGTGCCAGCAGTGAATATATAGGGGACAGAGGGACCCAGTACTTC; d_gene: TRBD1; j_gene: TRBJ2-5; v_gene: TRBV25-1; abundance: .
CDR3aa: CASGRTSSPLHF; CDR3nt: TGCGCCAGCGGTCGGACTTCTTCACCCCTCCACTTT; d_gene: .; j_gene: TRBJ1-6; v_gene: TRBV10-1; abundance: .
CDR3aa: CASSARLQGSAEAFF; CDR3nt: TGTGCCAGCAGCGCCCGACTACAGGGGAGCGCTGAAGCTTTCTTT; d_gene: TRBD1; j_gene: TRBJ1-1; v_gene: TRBV9; abundance: .
CDR3aa: CASADRMNTGELFF; CDR3nt: TGTGCCAGCGCAGACAGGATGAACACCGGGGAGCTGTTTTTT; d_gene: .; j_gene: TRBJ2-2; v_gene: TRBV28; abundance: .
CDR3aa: CASSSSDREGQPQHF; CDR3nt: TGTGCCAGCAGCTCCTCGGACAGGGAGGGTCAGCCCCAGCATTTT; d_gene: TRBD1; j_gene: TRBJ1-5; v_gene: TRBV7-9; abundance: .
CDR3aa: CATSEGATGELFF; CDR3nt: TGTGCCACCAGTGAGGGGGCCACCGGGGAGCTGTTTTTT; d_gene: .; j_gene: TRBJ2-2; v_gene: TRBV24-1; abundance: .
CDR3aa: CASSFIGGNEQFF; CDR3nt: TGTGCCAGCAGCTTCATCGGGGGTAATGAGCAGTTCTTC; d_gene: .; j_gene: TRBJ2-1; v_gene: TRBV7-9; abundance: few
CDR3aa: CASSPSSNQPQHF; CDR3nt: TGTGCCAGCAGCCCCTCGTCGAATCAGCCCCAGCATTTT; d_gene: .; j_gene: TRBJ1-5; v_gene: TRBV7-2; abundance: many
CDR3aa: CASSLRESYNEQFF; CDR3nt: TGCGCCAGCAGCTTGAGGGAGTCCTACAATGAGCAGTTCTTC; d_gene: .; j_gene: TRBJ2-1; v_gene: TRBV5-1; abundance: .
CDR3aa: CASSLGTDSGANVLTF; CDR3nt: TGTGCCAGCAGCTTAGGGACAGACTCTGGGGCCAACGTCCTGACTTTC; d_gene: .; j_gene: TRBJ2-6; v_gene: TRBV11-1; abundance: .
CDR3aa: CASSLDGVYTGELFF; CDR3nt: TGCGCCAGCAGCTTGGATGGAGTTTACACCGGGGAGCTGTTTTTT; d_gene: .; j_gene: TRBJ2-2; v_gene: TRBV5-1; abundance: .
CDR3aa: CASSLPSASGTQLSDTQYF; CDR3nt: TGTGCCAGCAGTCTACCGTCGGCTAGCGGAACCCAGCTATCAGATACGCAGTATTTT; d_gene: TRBD2; j_gene: TRBJ2-3; v_gene: TRBV28; abundance: .
CDR3aa: CASSLSRQGWAEAFF; CDR3nt: TGTGCCAGCAGTTTATCGCGACAGGGATGGGCTGAAGCTTTCTTT; d_gene: TRBD1; j_gene: TRBJ1-1; v_gene: TRBV27; abundance: .